Shown below are 21 T cell receptor beta chains from a single sample sequenced in a study of shared clonotypes between healthy human individuals. Only in-frame clones appear in the TCRdb table, and some are missing; sequencing was by immunoSEQ multiplex PCR. Seen here are 1,100,000 or so clones, approximately 80% observed once, and the top ten hold 0.52%. The sequenced material came from memory CD4+ T cells from PBMCs. Subset described: CD45RA-negative fraction. All receptors come from a man aged 18 to 35 in good health. Some clones in this sample may be carry-over from other donors' samples.

The CDR3 is CASSYRGNDGYTF. CDR3 in DNA: TGTGCCAGCAGTTACCGGGGGAACGATGGCTACACCTTC. The J gene is TRBJ1-2, the V gene TRBV6-5; TRBD1 is a possible D gene (5 bases). CDR3 size: 13 residues. Germline assignment: CDR1 MNHEY and CDR2 SVGAGI. V was clipped by 2 bases and J by 6 bases, with 10 bases between them.

The CDR3: CAWSGAGLNQPQHF. CDR3 in DNA: TGTGCCTGGAGTGGCGCGGGCCTCAATCAGCCCCAGCATTTT. J is TRBJ1-5 and V is TRBV30; D gene uncertain. V lost 1 base and J 3 bases, leaving 10 bases between the germline ends. The CDR3 is 14 amino acids. Looked up from germline, CDR1 is GTSNPN and CDR2 is SVGIG (reference sequence).

This chain uses TRBV29-1 with TRBJ2-3; no firm D call. CDR1 and CDR2 from the germline V gene are SQVTM and ANQGSEA. V gave up 4 bases and J gave up 1 base, with 9 bases separating them. The CDR3 runs to 13 residues. The CDR3 spells CSVGLVGTDTQYF. The DNA for the CDR3 is TGCAGCGTTGGGTTAGTGGGCACAGATACGCAGTATTTT.

The CDR3 spells CASSFDRISGNTIYF. The CDR3, as DNA: TGTGCCAGCAGCTTCGACAGGATCTCTGGAAACACCATATATTTT. The chain couples TRBV5-8 to TRBJ1-3; weak D call: TRBD1 (6 bases). From germline, CDR1 is SGHTS and CDR2 YDEGEE. V lost 2 bases and J lost 0, with 9 bases in between. The CDR3 loop spans 15 amino acids.

This clone is a singleton in its sample. CDR3 region: CASTNGYNEQFF. The CDR3 DNA is TGTGCCAGCACAAACGGGTACAATGAGCAGTTCTTC. The V call is TRBV7-2, the J call TRBJ2-1; D is ambiguous. CDR1 is SGHTA and CDR2 is FQGNSA in the germline V gene. This CDR3 region has 12 residues. V was clipped by 7 bases and J by 4 bases, with 8 bases between them.

This clone has more than one count but fewer than ten. The J gene is TRBJ1-4, the V gene TRBV7-9, with D perhaps TRBD1 (6 bases). Germline loops: CDR1 SEHNR, CDR2 FQNEAQ (reference sequence). V dropped 2 bases and J dropped 7 bases, with 11 bases sitting between them. This CDR3 contains 14 residues. CDR3: CASSLNREGEKLFF. CDR3 nucleotides: TGTGCCAGCAGCTTAAACAGGGAGGGTGAAAAACTGTTTTTT. The full variable domain, completed using reference TRBV7-9 and TRBJ1-4, is DTGVSQNPRHKITKRGQNVTFRCDPISEHNRLYWYRQTLGQGPEFLTYFQNEAQLEKSRLLSDRFSAERPKGSFSTLEIQRTEQGDSAMYLCASSLNREGEKLFFGSGTQLSVL.

This chain connects TRBV15 to TRBJ1-5; unclear D gene. Germline-derived CDR1 and CDR2 are LNHNV and YYDKDF (reference sequence). The CDR3 has 15 residues. Trimming stripped 0 bases from V and 7 bases from J, with 13 bases between. The CDR3 loop is CATSRDRQSLQPQHF. CDR3 DNA sequence: TGTGCCACCAGCAGAGATCGGCAGTCCCTCCAGCCCCAGCATTTT.

The rearrangement joins TRBV9 to TRBJ2-2, with TRBD2 matching over 9 bases. From germline, CDR1 is SGDLS and CDR2 YYNGEE. V lost 0 bases and J lost 6; bases outside the gene matches: 9. There are 17 residues in the CDR3. CDR3 amino acids: CASSVVASGISAGELFF. The CDR3 DNA reads as TGTGCCAGCAGCGTAGTGGCTAGCGGGATCAGTGCCGGGGAGCTGTTTTTT.

The V call is TRBV6-5, the J call TRBJ1-1, with 8 positions matching TRBD1. V shed 6 bases and J 1 base; nucleotides not matched to a gene: 4. The V gene's germline CDR1 is MNHEY and CDR2 SVGAGI. The CDR3 length is 14 residues. The CDR3 bases are TGTGCCAGCAGAAGGACAGGGAGGAACACTGAAGCTTTCTTT. Encoded protein: CASRRTGRNTEAFF.

The V gene is TRBV28, the J gene TRBJ2-7; 7 bases are shared with TRBD1. The ends lost 6 bases at V and 2 bases at J; junction bases unmatched: 7. From germline, CDR1 is MDHEN and CDR2 SYDVKM. This CDR3 is built from 14 residues. The CDR3 sequence: CASSTTGRTYEQYF. CDR3 DNA sequence: TGTGCCAGCAGCACGACAGGGCGGACCTACGAGCAGTACTTC.

V and J are TRBV7-2 and TRBJ2-3; D unresolved. The V gene lost 6 bases and the J gene lost 2 bases, with 6 bases spanning the gap. The CDR3 totals 12 residues. Looked up from germline, CDR1 is SGHTA and CDR2 is FQGNSA. CDR3 bases: TGTGCCAGCAGGCTACTCACAGATACGCAGTATTTT. Residues: CASRLLTDTQYF.

This chain links TRBV2 with TRBJ2-7; D is undetermined. The CDR3 covers 16 residues. The germline V gene has CDR1 SNHLY and CDR2 FYNNEI. Trimming pared 2 bases from V and 0 bases from J, leaving 14 bases between. The CDR3 loop reads CASSEPHSPTSYEQYF. CDR3 nucleotide sequence: TGTGCCAGCAGTGAACCGCACTCGCCAACCTCCTACGAGCAGTACTTC.

The chain carries TRBV7-3 and TRBJ2-7; 14 bases map to TRBD2. From germline, CDR1 is SGHTA and CDR2 FQGTGA. Trimming removed 5 bases from V and 7 bases from J; junction bases left unmatched: 4. This CDR3 has 14 amino acids. This chain's CDR3 is CASSPGTSGSEQYF. Written as DNA, the CDR3 is TGTGCCAGCAGCCCCGGGACTAGCGGGAGTGAGCAGTACTTC.

The genes are TRBV27 and TRBJ1-5, with TRBD1 identical over 8 bases. Unmatched junction bases numbered 7, after V lost 0 bases and J lost 6 bases. The germline V gene encodes CDR1 MNHEY and CDR2 SMNVEV (reference sequence). The CDR3 sequence is 16 residues long. CDR3 sequence reads: CASSLSAGGSVQPQHF. The CDR3 nucleotides are TGTGCCAGCAGTTTATCCGCAGGGGGCTCCGTTCAGCCCCAGCATTTT.

The chain has TRBV27 and TRBJ2-3, with D maybe TRBD2 (5 bases). The CDR3 consists of 17 residues. V lost 8 bases to trimming and J lost 1 base, with 22 bases between them. Germline V gives CDR1 MNHEY, CDR2 SMNVEV (reference sequence). The CDR3 region is CASGRGNIGIGTDTQYF. The CDR3 nucleotides read TGTGCCAGCGGAAGAGGTAACATCGGGATCGGCACAGATACGCAGTATTTT.

A single count supports this clone. The V gene is TRBV7-3, the J gene TRBJ1-5; 7 bases are a match to TRBD1. Trimming removed 2 bases from V and 5 bases from J; junction bases left unmatched: 3. The germline CDR1 and CDR2 sequences are SGHTA and FQGTGA. This CDR3 is 14 amino acids long. The CDR3 loop reads CASSLQGGDQPQHF. Written as DNA, the CDR3 is TGTGCCAGCAGCTTACAGGGGGGTGATCAGCCCCAGCATTTT.

The rearrangement links TRBV7-2 to TRBJ1-1; possible D gene TRBD1, 5 bases. Trimming stripped 5 bases from V and 3 bases from J, with 25 bases between. Looked up from germline, CDR1 is SGHTA and CDR2 is FQGNSA. CDR3 length: 18 residues. This CDR3 is CASSLQTRGRTGDTEAFF. CDR3 DNA: TGTGCCAGCAGCCTCCAGACGAGAGGGAGAACGGGGGACACTGAAGCTTTCTTT.

The rearrangement links TRBV10-3 to TRBJ1-1, with D tentatively TRBD1 (6 bases). The CDR3 has 12 residues. V lost 10 bases, J lost 6 bases, and 15 bases lay in between. Germline lookup yields CDR1 ENHRY and CDR2 SYGVKD. CDR3 residues: CASQGPTPEAFF. The CDR3 coding sequence is TGTGCCAGCCAGGGGCCAACCCCTGAAGCTTTCTTT.

V gene TRBV12-5 combines with J gene TRBJ1-1, with TRBD1 matching 7 bases. CDR3 size: 16 residues. The germline CDR1 and CDR2 sequences are LGHNT and FRNRAP. J gave up 4 bases and V 0 bases, and 8 bases lay outside the gene matches. The CDR3 DNA is TGTGCTAGTGGTTTGGTACTGGGAGGGGACAGCACTGAAGCTTTCTTT. This encodes CASGLVLGGDSTEAFF.

This sequence joins TRBV2 and TRBJ2-4; D may be TRBD2 (7 bases). Trimming removed 7 bases from V and 0 bases from J, with 16 bases in between. CDR1 SNHLY and CDR2 FYNNEI come from the germline V gene. There are 16 residues in the CDR3. The CDR3 loop is CASTLRGALAKNIQYF. The CDR3 DNA follows: TGTGCCAGCACCCTACGGGGGGCTTTAGCCAAAAACATTCAGTACTTC.

The rearrangement uses TRBV18 and TRBJ1-2; D uncertain. The V and J ends lost 1 base and 4 bases respectively, with 16 bases between them. The V gene's germline CDR1 is KGHSH and CDR2 LQKENI. The CDR3 covers 16 residues. CDR3 sequence (DNA): TGTGCCAGCTCACCACGAGTCACATCGCTAGGCTATGGCTACACCTTC. This sequence encodes CASSPRVTSLGYGYTF.